The entry below gives a single TCR beta chain sequence along with its context. The antigen is undetermined. This entry belongs to a study of T cell responses to AZD1222 COVID-19 vaccine. Whole-study context: Second-dose schedules of about 4 or about 12 weeks were combined.

Study-wide points: Baseline seropositives among AZD1222 recipients totaled only five or six. The donor group comprised mostly white British people and more females; the analysis possibly underestimated clonal diversity. Spike was spanned by vaccine-associated CD4 TCRs, with dominance at 160-218 and 743-854.

V was trimmed by 6 bases and J by 4 bases, leaving 12 bases between them. The CDR3 is 13 residues long. TCRdb keeps only in-frame clones here, not all; method: immunoSEQ multiplex PCR. The data contain some 190,000 clones, roughly nine tenths of them singletons. V usage is TRBV12-3 or TRBV12-4 and J usage is TRBJ1-2; D remains unclear. Sequencing was performed on peripheral blood, taken on day 0 of AZD1222 vaccination. The TCR comes from an adult in good health. This CDR3 reads CASSLSLSYGYTF. DNA of the CDR3: TGTGCCAGCAGCCTTTCCTTAAGCTATGGCTACACCTTC.